These T cell receptor beta chains were read from a single sample in a study of technical replicates of blood from four donors. Libraries were prepared by immunoSEQ multiplex PCR; TCRdb keeps only in-frame clonotypes and omits some of them. The sample yields just over 95,000 clones, approximately 94% seen once. Sequencing was carried out using T cells isolated from PBMCs. These receptors all stem from a human donor in good health. CDR3s include the opening cysteine and the closing phenylalanine or tryptophan. D genes are given only for firm matches. Size is stated for part of the rows, as once, few or many counts, or as a class when the clone is expanded.

clone_size,j_call,d_call,v_call,cdr3_nt,cdr3_aa
-,TRBJ1-1,TRBD1,TRBV5-1,TGCGCCAGCAGCTTGGGGACAGGTTCCACTGAAGCTTTCTTT,CASSLGTGSTEAFF
-,TRBJ2-6,TRBD2,TRBV11-3,TGTGCCAGCAGCTTAGGGGCGGGGGTAGCCGGGGCCAACGTCCTGACTTTC,CASSLGAGVAGANVLTF
-,TRBJ1-4,-,TRBV28,TGTGCCAGCTTTGACGGGTATGAAAAACTGTTTTTT,CASFDGYEKLFF
-,TRBJ2-7,TRBD2,TRBV4-2,TGTGCCAGCAGCCAAGAATGGGCTAGCGGTTCCTACGAGCAGTACTTC,CASSQEWASGSYEQYF
once,TRBJ2-1,-,TRBV7-8,TGTGCCAGCAGCTCATATAGCGGAAGGGGTGAGCAGTTCTTC,CASSSYSGRGEQFF
-,TRBJ2-1,-,TRBV4-3,TGCGCCAGCAGCCCCCGGGATCGACCTCAGGCGGATGAGCAGTTCTTC,CASSPRDRPQADEQFF
-,TRBJ1-1,-,TRBV5-3,TGTGCCAGAAGCGGGGGGGCTAGTCGGCCTGAAGCTTTCTTT,CARSGGASRPEAFF
-,TRBJ2-5,-,TRBV6-6,TGTGCCAGCAGTTACGCCGGGAGCCAAGAGACCCAGTACTTC,CASSYAGSQETQYF
once,TRBJ2-1,TRBD2,TRBV5-1,TGCGCCAGCAGCATGCCCACTAGCGGGGAATCTACAAGGGAGCAGTTCTTC,CASSMPTSGESTREQFF
-,TRBJ2-2,-,TRBV28,TGTGCCAGCAGTTATCATAGGGGAACCGGGGAGCTGTTTTTT,CASSYHRGTGELFF
-,TRBJ1-5,-,TRBV6-1,TGTGCCAGCAGTGCTAGGACAGCCCTTAGCAATCAGCCCCAGCATTTT,CASSARTALSNQPQHF
-,TRBJ1-5,-,TRBV19,TGTGCCAGTAGTATTGGTCAGGGCTTTAATCAGCCCCAGCATTTT,CASSIGQGFNQPQHF
-,TRBJ2-6,-,TRBV9,TGTGCCAGCAGCGTAACCACTGCTGGGGCCAACGTCCTGACTTTC,CASSVTTAGANVLTF
-,TRBJ2-5,-,TRBV7-9,TGTGCCAGCAGCTTAAATCGGATAGCGAAGGAGACCCAGTACTTC,CASSLNRIAKETQYF
-,TRBJ2-7,TRBD2,TRBV27,TGTGCCAGCGGGATTAGCGGGAGGGTAGGGGAGCAGTACTTC,CASGISGRVGEQYF
-,TRBJ2-7,-,TRBV4-2,TGTGCCAGCAGCCAGCGGGGAAGTAACTACGAGCAGTACTTC,CASSQRGSNYEQYF
-,TRBJ2-1,TRBD2,TRBV6-1,TGTGCCAGCAGTGACCTTAGCGGGGGGGATTACAATGAGCAGTTCTTC,CASSDLSGGDYNEQFF
-,TRBJ1-2,-,TRBV20-1,TGCAAAATCGCGGGGGCGTATGGCTACACCTTC,CKIAGAYGYTF
-,TRBJ2-6,-,TRBV27,TGTGCCAGCAGTACAGGGACAACTGGGGCCAACGTCCTGACTTTC,CASSTGTTGANVLTF
-,TRBJ2-7,-,TRBV5-8,TGTGCCAGCAGCTTGATGTTATCAGCGAGCTACGAGCAGTACTTC,CASSLMLSASYEQYF
-,TRBJ2-3,-,TRBV27,TGTGCCAGCAGCCCGGGAGACGGCACAGATACGCAGTATTTT,CASSPGDGTDTQYF
-,TRBJ2-7,TRBD1,TRBV27,TGTGCCAGCAGCTTTCTTCGCCGGGACAGTAACTACGAGCAGTACTTC,CASSFLRRDSNYEQYF
-,TRBJ2-1,TRBD2,TRBV5-1,TGCGCCAGCAGCGCAATAGCGGGAGAGGGCTACAATGAGCAGTTCTTC,CASSAIAGEGYNEQFF
few,TRBJ2-7,TRBD2,TRBV7-9,TGTGCCAGCAGCCCTTTAGCGGGACTGGGGGAGCAGTACTTC,CASSPLAGLGEQYF
-,TRBJ1-1,-,TRBV5-1,TGCGCCAGCAGCTTGGGGGACTGGAACGGTGAAGCTTTCTTT,CASSLGDWNGEAFF
-,TRBJ2-7,-,TRBV7-9,TGTGCCAGCAGCTTAGCTGGAGGGGGCTACACCTACGAGCAGTACTTC,CASSLAGGGYTYEQYF
-,TRBJ2-6,TRBD1,TRBV7-3,TGTGCCAGCAGCTTAAGGACAGGGGGCAACGTCCTGACTTTC,CASSLRTGGNVLTF
-,TRBJ2-1,-,TRBV15,TGTGCCACCAGCAGAGAGGAGGGGGCCGGCTCCGACAATGAGCAGTTCTTC,CATSREEGAGSDNEQFF
-,TRBJ1-2,-,TRBV7-9,TGTGCCAGCAGCTTTAAGGGACTTCTCTATGGCTACACCTTC,CASSFKGLLYGYTF
-,TRBJ1-2,-,TRBV6-6,TGTGCCAGCAGTTACCTTGCCACTTCCCTTATTGGCTACACCTTC,CASSYLATSLIGYTF
once,TRBJ2-1,TRBD2,TRBV5-1,TGCGCCAGCAGCATAACCGGGACTAGCGGGTTGAATGAGCAGTTCTTC,CASSITGTSGLNEQFF
-,TRBJ2-7,TRBD2,TRBV28,TGTGCCAGCAGTACCTCCTCTAGCGGGAGGAGGCTAAAGCAGTACTTC,CASSTSSSGRRLKQYF
-,TRBJ2-1,-,TRBV5-1,TGCGCCAGCAGCTTTTCCGGTAGCCCAATCAATGAGCAGTTCTTC,CASSFSGSPINEQFF
once,TRBJ2-7,TRBD1,TRBV5-4,TGTGCCAGCAGCTCGGACAGGGCCTACGAGCAGTACTTC,CASSSDRAYEQYF
-,TRBJ1-2,TRBD1,TRBV9,TGTGCCAGCAGCCTGGACAGGGTAAATGGCTACACCTTC,CASSLDRVNGYTF
-,TRBJ2-1,TRBD2,TRBV7-9,TGTGCCAGCAGCTTAAGCGGGAGGGCCAATGAGCAGTTCTTC,CASSLSGRANEQFF